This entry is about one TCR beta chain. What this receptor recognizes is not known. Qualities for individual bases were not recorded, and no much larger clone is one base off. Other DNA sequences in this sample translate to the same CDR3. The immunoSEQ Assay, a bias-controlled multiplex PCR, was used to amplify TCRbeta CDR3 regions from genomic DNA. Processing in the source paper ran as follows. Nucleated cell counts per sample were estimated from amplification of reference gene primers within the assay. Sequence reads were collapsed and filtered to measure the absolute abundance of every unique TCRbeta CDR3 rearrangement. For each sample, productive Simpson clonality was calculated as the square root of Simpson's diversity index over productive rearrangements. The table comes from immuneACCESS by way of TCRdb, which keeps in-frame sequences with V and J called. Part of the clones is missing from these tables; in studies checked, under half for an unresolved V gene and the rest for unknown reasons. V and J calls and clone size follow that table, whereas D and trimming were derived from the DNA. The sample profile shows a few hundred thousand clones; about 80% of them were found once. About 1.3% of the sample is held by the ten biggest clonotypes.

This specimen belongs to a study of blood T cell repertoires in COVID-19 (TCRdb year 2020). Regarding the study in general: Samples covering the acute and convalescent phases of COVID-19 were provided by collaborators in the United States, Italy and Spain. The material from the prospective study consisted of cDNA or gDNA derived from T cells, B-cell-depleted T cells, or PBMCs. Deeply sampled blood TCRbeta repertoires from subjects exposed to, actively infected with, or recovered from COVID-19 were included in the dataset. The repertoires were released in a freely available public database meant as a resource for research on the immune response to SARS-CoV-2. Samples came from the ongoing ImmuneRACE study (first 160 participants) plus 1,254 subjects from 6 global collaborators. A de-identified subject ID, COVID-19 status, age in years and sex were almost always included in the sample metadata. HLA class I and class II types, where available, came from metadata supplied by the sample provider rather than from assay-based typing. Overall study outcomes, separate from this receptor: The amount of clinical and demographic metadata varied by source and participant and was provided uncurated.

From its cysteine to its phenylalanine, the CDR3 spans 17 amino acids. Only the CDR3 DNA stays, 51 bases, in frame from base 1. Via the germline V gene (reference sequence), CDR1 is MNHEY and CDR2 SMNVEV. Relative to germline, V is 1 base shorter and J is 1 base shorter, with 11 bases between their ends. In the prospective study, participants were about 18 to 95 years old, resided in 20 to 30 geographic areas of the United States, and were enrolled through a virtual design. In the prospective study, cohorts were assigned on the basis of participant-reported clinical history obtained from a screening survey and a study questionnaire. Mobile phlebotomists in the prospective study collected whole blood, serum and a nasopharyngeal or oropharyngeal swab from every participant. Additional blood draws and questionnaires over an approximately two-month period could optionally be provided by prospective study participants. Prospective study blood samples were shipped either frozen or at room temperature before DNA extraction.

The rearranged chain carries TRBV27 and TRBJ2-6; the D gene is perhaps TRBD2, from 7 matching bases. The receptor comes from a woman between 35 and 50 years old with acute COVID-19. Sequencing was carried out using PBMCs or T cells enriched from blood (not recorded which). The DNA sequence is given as TGTGCCAGCAGTTTATTAGGGGGGGGATCTGGGGCCAACGTCCTGACTTTC. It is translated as CASSLLGGGSGANVLTF.